One and the same sample provided the 2 T cell receptor beta chains below, sequenced in a study of OX40 agonist ivuxolimab in advanced cancers. The method was immunoSEQ multiplex PCR; TCRdb's version includes in-frame clones alone and lacks a portion of them. This repertoire shows about 53,000 clones, 84% found once; its top ten account for roughly 4.2%. The sequences come from CD4+ or CD8+ T cells sorted from blood, collected in a trial of the OX40 agonist ivuxolimab. Receptors were obtained from an adult with an advanced solid tumor such as melanoma, head and neck, liver or kidney cancer.

The chain combines TRBV6-1 with TRBJ2-3, with D unclear. Trimming took off 0 bases at V and 0 bases at J, with 16 bases between the two ends. Germline values: CDR1 MNHNS, CDR2 SASEGT. This CDR3 contains 18 residues. The CDR3 DNA sequence: TGTGCCAGCAGTGAAGCGCTTCTCGGCGGACCCAGCACAGATACGCAGTATTTT. Protein product: CASSEALLGGPSTDTQYF.

The chain has TRBV6-5 and TRBJ2-5; a possible D gene is TRBD1 (6 bases). The CDR3 totals 11 residues. The germline CDR1 and CDR2 sequences are MNHEY and SVGAGI. The ends were cut back, 4 bases at V and 10 bases at J, with 10 bases in the middle. The CDR3 reads CASSSPGVQYF. As DNA, the CDR3 is TGTGCCAGCAGTTCTCCAGGGGTCCAGTACTTC.